Described below is a single T cell receptor beta chain sequence and its context. Its antigen is not known. The data derive from a study of shared clonotypes between healthy human individuals. A deep-level run was used for the assay. Sequencing was performed with immunoSEQ multiplex PCR; in TCRdb, only in-frame clones are kept and a portion is missing. The repertoire consists of around 560,000 clones, with approximately 95% occurring once and the leading ten covering 0.095% to 0.14%. Naivety among CD8 cells was defined by CD45RO negativity and positive CCR7 selection, thereby excluding terminally differentiated effector memory CD45RA+ cells. Those who donated were healthy HIV-negative adults, with no recent acute infections or vaccinations reported. Points from the study as a whole: The authors sampled blood alone, and tissue repertoires likely differ. The study's rarefaction showed incomplete sorted-subset sequencing despite large depth.

The CDR3 has 13 amino acids. The V gene's germline CDR1 is MGHDK and CDR2 SYGVNS. Between the trimmed V and J ends, which lost 9 bases and 4 bases, there was a span of 15 bases. The chain combines TRBV25-1 with TRBJ1-1; D unclear. Material for sequencing was naive CD8+ T cells sorted from blood. The source is a woman aged 25-40 years in good health. DNA for the CDR3: TGTGCCAGTACCTTGGGGTGGGGCACTGAAGCTTTCTTT. The encoded protein is CASTLGWGTEAFF.